This T cell receptor beta chain comes out of a study of CD8+ T cells in alopecia areata. Across the study: The drug, oral tofacitinib, was given to treated patients at 5 to 10 mg twice daily. Tofacitinib continued for 6 to 18 months and was then withheld for 6 months.

Germline V gene data show CDR1 as SEHNR and CDR2 as FQNEAQ (reference sequence). There are 14 residues in the CDR3. Between the trimmed V and J ends, which lost 5 bases and 5 bases, there was a span of 16 bases. Treatment reported: oral pan-JAK inhibitor, 5-10 mg twice daily. Collected material from alopecia areata patients comprised lesional scalp punch biopsies and peripheral blood. Sequencing used cDNA as its template, made by extracting RNA and reverse transcribing it. Sequencing was performed with immunoSEQ multiplex PCR; in TCRdb, only in-frame clones are kept and a portion is missing. The sample has about 210,000 clones; approximately 38% are singletons.

The TCR comes from a human donor with alopecia areata. This sample comprised CD4+ T cells sorted from blood, obtained at roughly week 30, from a patient treated with tofacitinib. V is TRBV7-9 and J is TRBJ2-7, with D possibly called TRBD1 or TRBD2 (5 bases each). Written as DNA, the CDR3 is TGTGCCAGCAGCCCGGCCCGGGGCAGGCACGAGCAGTACTTC. Its translation is CASSPARGRHEQYF.